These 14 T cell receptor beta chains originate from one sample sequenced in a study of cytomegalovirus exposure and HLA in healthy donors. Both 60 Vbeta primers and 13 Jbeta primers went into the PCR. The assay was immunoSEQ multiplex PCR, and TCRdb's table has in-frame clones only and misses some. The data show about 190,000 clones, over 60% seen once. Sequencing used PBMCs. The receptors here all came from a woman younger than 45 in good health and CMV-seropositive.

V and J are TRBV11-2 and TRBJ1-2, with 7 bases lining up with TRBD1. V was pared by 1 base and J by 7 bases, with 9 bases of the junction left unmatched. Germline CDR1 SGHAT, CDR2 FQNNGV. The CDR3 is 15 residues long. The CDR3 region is CASSLAQGGYGGYTF. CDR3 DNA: TGTGCCAGCAGCTTAGCCCAGGGGGGCTACGGTGGCTACACCTTC.

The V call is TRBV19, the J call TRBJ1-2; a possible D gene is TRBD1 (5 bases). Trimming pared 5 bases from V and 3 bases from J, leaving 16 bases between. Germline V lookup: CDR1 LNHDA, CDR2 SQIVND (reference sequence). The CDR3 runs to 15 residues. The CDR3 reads CASSPGARRDYGYTF. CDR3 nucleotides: TGTGCCAGTAGTCCTGGGGCCAGGCGTGACTATGGCTACACCTTC.

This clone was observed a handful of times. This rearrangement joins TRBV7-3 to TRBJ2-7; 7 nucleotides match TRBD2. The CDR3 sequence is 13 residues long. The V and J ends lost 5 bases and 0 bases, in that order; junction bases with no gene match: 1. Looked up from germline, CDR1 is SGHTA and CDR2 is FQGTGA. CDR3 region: CASSTGGSYEQYF. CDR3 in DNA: TGTGCCAGCAGCACGGGGGGCTCCTACGAGCAGTACTTC.

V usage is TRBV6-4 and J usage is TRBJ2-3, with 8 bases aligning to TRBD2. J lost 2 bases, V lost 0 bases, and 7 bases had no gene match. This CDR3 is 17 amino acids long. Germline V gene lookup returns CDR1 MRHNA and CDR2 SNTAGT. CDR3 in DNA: TGTGCCAGCAGTGACTCGAGACGGGGGGGCCTCACAGATACGCAGTATTTT. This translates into CASSDSRRGGLTDTQYF.

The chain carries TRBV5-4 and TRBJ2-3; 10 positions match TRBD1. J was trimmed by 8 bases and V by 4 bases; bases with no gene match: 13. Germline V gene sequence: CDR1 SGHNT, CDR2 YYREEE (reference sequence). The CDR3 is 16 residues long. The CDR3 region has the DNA TGTGCCAGCAGCAGCCGGGCGACAGGGGGCTCGGCTACGCAGTATTTT. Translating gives CASSSRATGGSATQYF.

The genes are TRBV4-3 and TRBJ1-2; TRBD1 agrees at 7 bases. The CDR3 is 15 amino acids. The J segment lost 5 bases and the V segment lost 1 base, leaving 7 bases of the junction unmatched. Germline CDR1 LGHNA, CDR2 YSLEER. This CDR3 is CASSQGMGTVYGYTF. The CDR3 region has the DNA TGCGCCAGCAGCCAAGGGATGGGGACAGTATATGGCTACACCTTC.

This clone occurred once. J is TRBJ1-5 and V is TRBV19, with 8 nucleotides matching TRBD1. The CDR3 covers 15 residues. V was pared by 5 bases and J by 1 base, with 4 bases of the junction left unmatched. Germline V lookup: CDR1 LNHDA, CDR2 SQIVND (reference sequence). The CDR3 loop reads CASSLQGASNQPQHF. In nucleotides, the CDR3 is TGTGCCAGTAGTCTCCAGGGGGCAAGCAATCAGCCCCAGCATTTT.

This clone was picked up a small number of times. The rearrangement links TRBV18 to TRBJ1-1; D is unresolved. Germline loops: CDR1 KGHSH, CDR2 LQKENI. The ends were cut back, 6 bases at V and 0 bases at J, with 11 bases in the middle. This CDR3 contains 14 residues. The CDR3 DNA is TGTGCCAGCTCTGACCGGGAGGTGAACACTGAAGCTTTCTTT. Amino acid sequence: CASSDREVNTEAFF.

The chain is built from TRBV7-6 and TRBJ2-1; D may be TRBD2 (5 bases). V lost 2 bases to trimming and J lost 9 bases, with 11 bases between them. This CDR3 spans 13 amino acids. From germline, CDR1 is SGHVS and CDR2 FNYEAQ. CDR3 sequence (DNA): TGTGCCAGCAGCTTATCCCCAGGAGGTGAGCAGTTCTTC. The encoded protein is CASSLSPGGEQFF.

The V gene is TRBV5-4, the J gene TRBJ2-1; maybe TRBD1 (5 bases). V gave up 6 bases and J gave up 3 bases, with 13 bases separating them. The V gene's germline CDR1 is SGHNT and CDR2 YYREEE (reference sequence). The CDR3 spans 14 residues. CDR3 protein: CASTRRQGYNEQFF. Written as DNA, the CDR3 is TGTGCCAGCACCCGGCGTCAGGGCTACAATGAGCAGTTCTTC.

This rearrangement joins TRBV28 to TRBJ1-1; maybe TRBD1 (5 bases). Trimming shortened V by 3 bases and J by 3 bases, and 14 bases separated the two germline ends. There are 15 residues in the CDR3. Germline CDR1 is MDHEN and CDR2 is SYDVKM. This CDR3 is CASSLIWGRDTEAFF. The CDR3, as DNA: TGTGCCAGCAGTTTGATATGGGGGAGGGACACTGAAGCTTTCTTT.

The CDR3 DNA is TGTGCCTGGCCGGGACTAGGGGTCCCCAGCACAGATACGCAGTATTTT. Its translation is CAWPGLGVPSTDTQYF. The chain is built from TRBV30 and TRBJ2-3, with TRBD2 identical over 8 bases. CDR1 and CDR2 from the germline V gene are GTSNPN and SVGIG (reference sequence). J gave up 0 bases and V 5 bases, and 10 bases lay outside the gene matches. This CDR3 has 16 residues.

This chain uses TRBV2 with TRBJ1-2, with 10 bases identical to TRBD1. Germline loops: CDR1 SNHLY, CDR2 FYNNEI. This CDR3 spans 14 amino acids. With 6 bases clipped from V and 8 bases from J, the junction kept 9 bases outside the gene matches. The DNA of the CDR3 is TGTGCCAGCAGCACGACAGGGGGCGCTTACGGCTACACCTTC. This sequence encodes CASSTTGGAYGYTF. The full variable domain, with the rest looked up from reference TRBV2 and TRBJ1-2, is EPEVTQTPSHQVTQMGQEVILRCVPISNHLYFYWYRQILGQKVEFLVSFYNNEISEKSEIFDDQFSVERPDGSNFTLKIRSTKLEDSAMYFCASSTTGGAYGYTFGSGTRLTVV.

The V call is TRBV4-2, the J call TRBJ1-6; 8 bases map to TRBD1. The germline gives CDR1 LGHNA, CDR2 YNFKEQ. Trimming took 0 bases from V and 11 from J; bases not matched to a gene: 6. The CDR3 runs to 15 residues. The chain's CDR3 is CASSQDGQGKAPLHF. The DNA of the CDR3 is TGTGCCAGCAGCCAAGACGGACAGGGTAAGGCACCCCTCCACTTT.